This TCR beta chain was recovered during a study of blood T cells in healthy people across ages. Only one count was recorded for this clonotype. A second PCR, run for about 7 to 12 cycles, used a sample-barcoded 5' primer plus a J-beta primer mix. TCRdb called the 5' RACE reads again in MiXCR, with one record for every CDR3 protein. The data contain 1.5 million to 2 million distinct CDR3 sequences, just under 50% of them singletons. V lost 4 bases to trimming and J lost 11 bases; unmatched junction nucleotides: 20. The CDR3 covers 16 residues. Germline values: CDR1 SQVTM, CDR2 ANQGSEA. Sequenced: blood. V usage is TRBV29-1 and J usage is TRBJ2-5; 9 nucleotides align to TRBD1. This clonotype was obtained from a woman between 40 and 50 years old in good health. CDR3 amino acids: CSVVYFGQGNSGEQYF. The CDR3 coding sequence is TGCAGCGTTGTATATTTCGGACAGGGGAACTCGGGTGAGCAGTACTTC. Full variable domain (remainder filled in from reference TRBV29-1 and TRBJ2-5): SAVISQKPSRDICQRGTSLTIQCQVDSQVTMMFWYRQQPGQSLTLIATANQGSEATYESGFVIDKFPISRPNLTFSTLTVSNMSPEDSSIYLCSVVYFGQGNSGEQYFGPGTRLLVL.